The next 10 T cell receptor beta chains were all read from a single sample in a study of blood T cell repertoires in COVID-19. The assay was immunoSEQ multiplex PCR, and TCRdb's table has in-frame clones only and misses some. This table holds about 260,000 clones, 75% to 90% found once. Specimen: PBMCs or T cells enriched from blood (not recorded which). The source of these receptors is a woman aged 18-29 years who had recovered from COVID-19.

The chain uses TRBV9 and TRBJ2-1; a weak D match, TRBD2 (5 bases). The CDR3 spans 15 residues. V lost 0 bases, J lost 5 bases, and 12 bases lay in between. Germline CDR1 is SGDLS and CDR2 is YYNGEE. CDR3 DNA: TGTGCCAGCAGCGTAGGAACTAGTTCGCACAATGAGCAGTTCTTC. This sequence encodes CASSVGTSSHNEQFF.

This clone has just a few counts. The chain joins TRBV29-1 to TRBJ1-2; D call uncertain. The CDR3 totals 12 residues. The ends were cut back, 3 bases at V and 4 bases at J, with 9 bases in the middle. Germline CDR1 SQVTM, CDR2 ANQGSEA. The CDR3 sequence is CSVEAVIYGYTF. The DNA of the CDR3 is TGCAGCGTTGAGGCCGTGATCTATGGCTACACCTTC.

The chain recombines TRBV10-1 with TRBJ2-3, with D uncertain. Germline lookup yields CDR1 WNHNN and CDR2 SYGVQD (reference sequence). V was cut by 4 bases and J by 2 bases, with 7 bases left in between. This CDR3 is built from 13 residues. CDR3 DNA sequence: TGCGCCAGCAGTGTGGCGGCCACAGATACGCAGTATTTT. Its protein product is CASSVAATDTQYF.

The chain recombines TRBV4-1 with TRBJ1-2; 12 bases map to TRBD1. The V gene's germline CDR1 is MGHRA and CDR2 YSYEKL. The ends lost 0 bases at V and 3 bases at J; junction bases unmatched: 8. The CDR3 is 18 amino acids. Here the CDR3 DNA reads TGCGCCAGCAGCCAAGAAAGAGTCGGGACAGGGGGCGACTATGGCTACACCTTC. Translated, it gives CASSQERVGTGGDYGYTF.

A note on this clone: Other DNA sequences in the sample encode the same CDR3. This rearrangement joins TRBV5-1 to TRBJ2-1; D unresolved. Deletions cut 5 bases from V and 1 base from J, with 7 bases between. The CDR3 spans 13 residues. The germline V gene has CDR1 SGHRS and CDR2 YFSETQ. CDR3 bases: TGCGCCAGCAGTGGCGGTTCCTACAATGAGCAGTTCTTC. Translation: CASSGGSYNEQFF.

This chain joins TRBV6-5 and TRBJ1-5; 7 positions agree with TRBD1. This CDR3 comprises 13 residues. Looked up from germline, CDR1 is MNHEY and CDR2 is SVGAGI. The V gene end was trimmed by 8 bases and the J gene end by 7 bases; junction bases not matched to a gene: 8. Here the CDR3 DNA reads TGTGCCAGCGGACAGGTTGTGGAACAGCCCCAGCATTTT. Protein: CASGQVVEQPQHF.

CDR3 sequence: CASSPTSGGADTQYF. CDR3 coding DNA: TGTGCCAGCAGCCCCACTAGCGGGGGAGCAGATACGCAGTATTTT. This chain links TRBV6-4 with TRBJ2-3; TRBD2 aligns across 11 bases. Per germline, CDR1 MRHNA and CDR2 SNTAGT. Trimming removed 6 bases from V and 4 bases from J; junction bases left unmatched: 6. The CDR3 loop spans 15 amino acids.

This clone was recorded only once. The chain has TRBV7-6 and TRBJ2-5; D uncertain. Germline CDR1 reads SGHVS; CDR2 reads FNYEAQ. CDR3 length: 16 residues. V shed 5 bases and J shed 0 bases, with 16 bases lying between them. The chain's CDR3 is CASSLKQPPYQETQYF. The CDR3 nucleotides read TGTGCCAGCAGCCTGAAACAGCCCCCGTACCAAGAGACCCAGTACTTC.

The rearrangement joins TRBV6-5 to TRBJ1-5; D perhaps matches TRBD1 (6 bases). V was trimmed by 4 bases and J by 7 bases, leaving 17 bases between them. CDR1 MNHEY and CDR2 SVGAGI come from the germline V gene. The CDR3 extends over 15 amino acids. The CDR3 sequence is CASSLDSLEDQPQHF. CDR3 bases: TGTGCCAGCAGTTTGGACAGCCTCGAGGACCAGCCCCAGCATTTT.

The chain recombines TRBV28 with TRBJ1-5; D unresolved. V dropped 1 base and J dropped 7 bases, with 5 bases sitting between them. In germline, CDR1 is MDHEN, CDR2 SYDVKM. CDR3 length: 12 amino acids. CDR3: CASSLSGQPQHF. CDR3 coding DNA: TGTGCCAGCAGTTTATCGGGGCAGCCCCAGCATTTT.